Listed below are T cell receptor beta chains from one sample, sequenced in a study of T cell repertoires in cytomegalovirus infection. TCRdb fed the reads into MiXCR, producing one record per CDR3 protein. The sample has about 260,000 distinct CDR3 sequences; 12% to 15% are singletons. Sequencing was done on a sample of PBMCs. Receptors originate from a human donor in good health (CMV status not recorded). Some clones in this sample may be carry-over from other donors' samples. Each CDR3 is given with its conserved first and last residue. A D gene is named only where the DNA matches it firmly. Clone size appears in some rows only: once, few, many, or a class for an expanded clone.

CDR3 length,D gene,clone size,V gene,J gene,CDR3 protein,CDR3 DNA
18,TRBD2,many,TRBV7-8,TRBJ2-3,CASSLVGLAGPRTDTQYF,TGTGCCAGCAGCTTAGTGGGACTAGCGGGCCCGCGCACAGATACGCAGTATTTT
15,.,many,TRBV19,TRBJ1-2,CASTADFQGDYGYTF,TGTGCCAGTACCGCTGATTTCCAGGGTGACTATGGCTACACCTTC
14,TRBD2,many,TRBV7-2,TRBJ2-3,CASSPGTSVGTQYF,TGTGCCAGCAGCCCCGGGACTAGCGTGGGTACGCAGTATTTT
13,.,few,TRBV29-1,TRBJ2-3,CSVPQGPIDTQYF,TGCAGCGTTCCCCAAGGGCCCATAGATACGCAGTATTTT
16,TRBD2,many,TRBV7-3,TRBJ2-3,CASSFDLAGPTDTQYF,TGTGCCAGCAGCTTCGACCTAGCGGGCCCCACAGATACGCAGTATTTT
16,TRBD2,few,TRBV4-1,TRBJ2-3,CASSQERGLAADTQYF,TGCGCCAGCAGCCAAGAGAGGGGACTAGCTGCAGATACGCAGTATTTT
15,TRBD2,many,TRBV7-2,TRBJ2-1,CASSQVAGGHNEQFF,TGTGCCAGCAGCCAGGTAGCGGGGGGACACAATGAGCAGTTCTTC
16,TRBD2,.,TRBV27,TRBJ2-7,CASSLKVGGGAYEQYF,TGTGCCAGCAGTTTAAAGGTTGGCGGGGGGGCTTACGAGCAGTACTTC
15,.,many,TRBV7-2,TRBJ1-1,CASSFDSRGRTEAFF,TGTGCCAGCAGCTTCGACTCCAGGGGCCGCACTGAAGCTTTCTTT
12,.,few,TRBV11-2,TRBJ2-3,CASSFPASTQYF,TGTGCCAGCAGCTTCCCCGCTTCCACGCAGTATTTT
13,.,many,TRBV7-2,TRBJ1-3,CASSSPGRDTIYF,TGTGCCAGCAGCTCACCGGGCCGGGACACCATATATTTT
14,.,.,TRBV6-5,TRBJ1-1,CASRRQVFRPEAFF,TGTGCCAGCAGGAGACAGGTTTTCCGGCCTGAAGCTTTCTTT
14,.,.,TRBV4-1,TRBJ1-6,CASSQPTGGSPLHF,TGCGCCAGCAGCCAACCGACAGGAGGATCACCCCTCCACTTT
16,.,.,TRBV28,TRBJ2-1,CASSPPGGITYNEQFF,TGTGCCAGCAGTCCCCCGGGTGGAATCACCTACAATGAGCAGTTCTTC
14,TRBD2,many,TRBV7-8,TRBJ2-2,CASSSGGALGELFF,TGTGCCAGCAGCTCCGGGGGGGCCCTCGGGGAGCTGTTTTTT
14,.,few,TRBV6-6,TRBJ1-2,CASSYPSQGYGYTF,TGTGCCAGCAGTTACCCCTCACAGGGCTATGGCTACACCTTC
15,TRBD1,many,TRBV28,TRBJ1-2,CASSQPRQGRYGYTF,TGTGCCAGCAGTCAACCTCGACAGGGTCGTTATGGCTACACCTTC
13,.,.,TRBV20-1,TRBJ1-5,CSARGSYNQPQHF,TGCAGTGCTAGAGGATCATACAATCAGCCCCAGCATTTT
15,.,once,TRBV20-1,TRBJ2-5,CSARDISSPQETQYF,TGCAGTGCTAGAGATATAAGCTCCCCCCAAGAGACCCAGTACTTC
12,.,few,TRBV29-1,TRBJ1-1,CSGGGVNTEAFF,TGCAGCGGGGGTGGAGTGAACACTGAAGCTTTCTTT
16,.,few,TRBV12-3/TRBV12-4,TRBJ1-5,CASSLASRGGNQPQHF,TGTGCCAGCAGTTTAGCAAGCAGGGGCGGAAATCAGCCCCAGCATTTT
15,.,many,TRBV5-4,TRBJ1-6,CASREGANPNSPLHF,TGTGCCAGCAGGGAAGGAGCGAATCCCAATTCACCCCTCCACTTT
18,.,many,TRBV7-9,TRBJ1-1,CASSNPTGTRPQGTEAFF,TGTGCCAGCAGCAACCCAACCGGGACAAGGCCTCAGGGGACTGAAGCTTTCTTT
18,.,.,TRBV28,TRBJ2-6,CASREGMVPYSGANVLTF,TGTGCCAGCAGGGAGGGGATGGTTCCATACTCTGGGGCCAACGTCCTGACTTTC
15,.,many,TRBV12-3/TRBV12-4,TRBJ1-6,CASSYGSSYNSPLHF,TGTGCCAGCAGTTACGGGAGCTCCTATAATTCACCCCTCCACTTT
14,TRBD2,many,TRBV7-2,TRBJ2-5,CASAFPTSGETQYF,TGTGCCAGCGCCTTTCCGACTAGCGGGGAGACCCAGTACTTC
17,TRBD2,many,TRBV5-1,TRBJ2-3,CASSYPPAGGQADTQYF,TGCGCCAGCAGTTATCCACCAGCGGGGGGGCAGGCAGATACGCAGTATTTT
13,.,many,TRBV7-2,TRBJ1-1,CASRPGGWTEAFF,TGTGCCAGCAGACCCGGGGGATGGACTGAAGCTTTCTTT
20,TRBD2,.,TRBV6-2/TRBV6-3,TRBJ2-1,CASRPTFARASGRAYNEQFF,TGTGCCAGCAGACCGACCTTTGCTCGGGCGAGCGGGAGGGCCTACAATGAGCAGTTCTTC
14,.,.,TRBV20-1,TRBJ1-1,CSARPAGLNTEAFF,TGCAGTGCTAGACCGGCGGGGCTGAACACTGAAGCTTTCTTT
14,TRBD1,.,TRBV29-1,TRBJ2-3,CSVGGQKNTDTQYF,TGCAGCGTTGGGGGACAGAAGAACACAGATACGCAGTATTTT
15,TRBD2,.,TRBV5-1,TRBJ2-3,CASSLAAGGPDTQYF,TGCGCCAGCAGCTTGGCGGCGGGGGGGCCAGATACGCAGTATTTT
16,TRBD1,many,TRBV19,TRBJ2-2,CASRLKRTGITGELFF,TGTGCCAGTAGGCTCAAAAGGACAGGGATCACCGGGGAGCTGTTTTTT
15,.,many,TRBV6-2/TRBV6-3,TRBJ2-1,CASSSLGVPYNEQFF,TGTGCCAGCAGTTCGCTAGGGGTCCCCTACAATGAGCAGTTCTTC
12,.,many,TRBV7-2,TRBJ1-5,CASSSPPQPQHF,TGTGCCAGCAGCTCACCTCCCCAGCCCCAGCATTTT
14,TRBD1,.,TRBV29-1,TRBJ1-5,CSVAEGARNQPQHF,TGCAGCGTTGCGGAGGGGGCTCGTAATCAGCCCCAGCATTTT
14,TRBD1,.,TRBV20-1,TRBJ2-3,CSGLTGATTDTQYF,TGCAGTGGTCTGACAGGGGCCACCACAGATACGCAGTATTTT
16,TRBD1,few,TRBV19,TRBJ1-5,CASSFLNGQGDQPQHF,TGTGCCAGTAGTTTCTTGAACGGACAGGGGGATCAGCCCCAGCATTTT
14,TRBD2,.,TRBV20-1,TRBJ2-3,CSARLAGRTDTQYF,TGCAGTGCTAGACTAGCGGGCCGCACAGATACGCAGTATTTT
14,.,few,TRBV10-3,TRBJ2-3,CAISGGDSPHTQYF,TGTGCCATCAGTGGGGGCGACAGCCCGCATACGCAGTATTTT
15,.,few,TRBV6-1,TRBJ2-1,CASSESRAFVNEQFF,TGTGCCAGCAGTGAATCAAGGGCCTTCGTGAATGAGCAGTTCTTC
16,TRBD2,few,TRBV6-5,TRBJ2-3,CASSYRGGWGTDTQYF,TGTGCCAGCAGTTACCGGGGGGGATGGGGCACAGATACGCAGTATTTT
14,.,.,TRBV7-4,TRBJ1-5,CASSSMEGHQPQHF,TGTGCCAGCAGCTCGATGGAAGGCCATCAGCCCCAGCATTTT
15,TRBD2,many,TRBV7-8,TRBJ2-1,CASSQRTSMVYAQFF,TGTGCCAGCAGCCAGAGGACTAGTATGGTCTATGCGCAGTTCTTC
13,TRBD1,few,TRBV20-1,TRBJ1-2,CSAAGQGGYGYTF,TGCAGTGCTGCGGGACAGGGAGGCTATGGCTACACCTTC
20,TRBD2,.,TRBV9,TRBJ2-2,CASSLTGTSGRRGNTGELFF,TGTGCCAGCAGCCTCACCGGGACTAGCGGGAGGAGGGGGAACACCGGGGAGCTGTTTTTT
16,.,many,TRBV29-1,TRBJ2-3,CSVEKGHRGYTDTQYF,TGCAGCGTTGAAAAGGGTCATCGGGGGTACACAGATACGCAGTATTTT
17,TRBD1,many,TRBV4-1,TRBJ2-2,CASSQTRDRGRTGELFF,TGCGCCAGCAGCCAGACCCGGGACAGGGGGCGTACCGGGGAGCTGTTTTTT
12,.,many,TRBV12-3/TRBV12-4,TRBJ1-2,CASSRLTDGYTF,TGTGCCAGCAGCCGCCTGACGGATGGCTACACCTTC